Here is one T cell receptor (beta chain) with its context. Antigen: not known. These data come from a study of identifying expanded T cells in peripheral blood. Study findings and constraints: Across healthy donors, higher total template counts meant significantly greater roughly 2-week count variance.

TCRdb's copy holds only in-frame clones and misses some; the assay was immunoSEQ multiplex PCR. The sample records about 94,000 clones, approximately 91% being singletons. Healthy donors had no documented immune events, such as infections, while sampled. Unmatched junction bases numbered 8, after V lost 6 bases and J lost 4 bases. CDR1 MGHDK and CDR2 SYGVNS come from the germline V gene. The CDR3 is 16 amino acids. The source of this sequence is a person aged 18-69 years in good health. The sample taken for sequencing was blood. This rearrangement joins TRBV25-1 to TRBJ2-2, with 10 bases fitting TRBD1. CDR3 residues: CASRGSGTGVTGELFF. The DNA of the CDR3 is TGTGCCAGCAGGGGTTCCGGGACAGGGGTCACCGGGGAGCTGTTTTTT.